These 4 T cell receptor beta chains were all obtained from the same sample, sequenced in a study of blood T cell repertoires in COVID-19. Here immunoSEQ multiplex PCR was the method, and the copy in TCRdb shows in-frame clones only, minus some. The sample lists 180,000 or so clones; around 80% were seen once. Sequenced input: PBMCs or T cells enriched from blood (not recorded which). The receptor source for this set is a woman aged 60-75 years who had recovered from COVID-19.

This chain links TRBV5-4 with TRBJ2-1, with D possibly matching TRBD2 (6 bases). Germline values: CDR1 SGHNT, CDR2 YYREEE (reference sequence). The CDR3 is made up of 16 amino acids. The ends were cut back, 0 bases at V and 4 bases at J, with 14 bases in the middle. The CDR3 region has the DNA TGTGCCAGCAGCTTGGAAGCTAGCGTAGAGTACAATGAGCAGTTCTTC. It translates to CASSLEASVEYNEQFF.

CDR3 sequence: CAWWRDTQYF. The CDR3 DNA is TGTGCCTGGTGGAGGGATACGCAGTATTTT. This chain links TRBV30 with TRBJ2-3; maybe TRBD2 (5 bases). This CDR3 has 10 amino acids. The V end was cut by 5 bases, the J end by 6 bases, with 6 bases between. The V gene's germline CDR1 is GTSNPN and CDR2 SVGIG (reference sequence). The entire variable domain, with the rest obtained from reference TRBV30 and TRBJ2-3, is as follows: SQTIHQWPATLVQPVGSPLSLECTVEGTSNPNLYWYRQAAGRGLQLLFYSVGIGQISSEVPQNLSASRPQDRQFILSSKKLLLSDSGFYLCAWWRDTQYFGPGTRLTVL.

CDR3 in DNA: TGTGCCAGCGGAGACTCCAACACTGAAGCTTTCTTT. This gives the protein CASGDSNTEAFF. This rearrangement joins TRBV28 to TRBJ1-1; D is unclear. V was trimmed by 8 bases and J by 2 bases, leaving 9 bases between them. CDR1 MDHEN and CDR2 SYDVKM come from the germline V gene. The CDR3 contains 12 residues.

V is TRBV4-2 and J is TRBJ2-7; D is possibly TRBD2 (7 bases). The CDR3 totals 16 residues. Trimming removed 1 base from V and 0 bases from J, with 13 bases in between. Germline CDR1 is LGHNA and CDR2 is YNFKEQ. The CDR3 coding sequence is TGTGCCAGCAGCCAAGTATCCCGGGGGGCCTCCTACGAGCAGTACTTC. As protein: CASSQVSRGASYEQYF.